The 23 T cell receptor beta chains below all came from one sample that was sequenced in a study of cytomegalovirus exposure and HLA in healthy donors. The method was immunoSEQ multiplex PCR; TCRdb's version includes in-frame clones alone and lacks a portion of them. The sample contains roughly 60,000 clones, roughly 94% of which appear only once. The sample was PBMCs. The receptor set was obtained from a young woman in good health and CMV-seronegative.

The V and J genes are TRBV7-9 and TRBJ1-1; 8 bases match TRBD1. Trimming at V came to 5 bases and at J to 5 bases, leaving 4 bases not matched to a gene. The CDR3 length is 13 residues. The germline CDR1 and CDR2 sequences are SEHNR and FQNEAQ (reference sequence). CDR3 amino acids: CASSPTGGTEAFF. CDR3 nucleotide sequence: TGTGCCAGCAGCCCCACAGGGGGAACTGAAGCTTTCTTT.

V gene TRBV28 combines with J gene TRBJ1-5; perhaps TRBD1 as D (6 bases). With 5 bases removed from V and 2 bases from J, the gap between germline ends came to 7 bases. This CDR3 region has 13 residues. Germline CDR1 MDHEN, CDR2 SYDVKM. In DNA, the CDR3 is TGTGCCAGCAGTCGGACAGGCAATCAGCCCCAGCATTTT. This sequence encodes CASSRTGNQPQHF.

The chain is built from TRBV7-3 and TRBJ2-1, with 12 bases lining up with TRBD2. J was trimmed by 0 bases and V by 3 bases; bases with no gene match: 0. The CDR3 has 16 residues. Per the germline V gene, CDR1 is SGHTA and CDR2 is FQGTGA. The CDR3 sequence: CASSLTSGGSYNEQFF. The CDR3 DNA is TGTGCCAGCAGCTTGACTAGCGGGGGCTCCTACAATGAGCAGTTCTTC.

The chain uses TRBV5-8 and TRBJ1-5; D not certain. Trimming removed 4 bases at V and 4 bases at J, with 6 bases between. The CDR3 is 12 residues long. Germline CDR1 is SGHTS and CDR2 is YDEGEE. CDR3 protein: CASSPVNQPQHF. The CDR3 region has the DNA TGTGCCAGCAGCCCCGTTAATCAGCCCCAGCATTTT.

This chain links TRBV7-9 with TRBJ2-1, with D perhaps TRBD1 (8 bases). Trimming took 5 bases from V and 14 from J, leaving 19 bases between them. The CDR3 length is 13 residues. Germline V gene sequence: CDR1 SEHNR, CDR2 FQNEAQ (reference sequence). CDR3 sequence: CASSPRTGRGEFF. CDR3 DNA sequence: TGTGCCAGCAGCCCCCGGACAGGGAGGGGTGAGTTCTTC.

The rearrangement uses TRBV5-4 and TRBJ1-1; 7 bases line up with TRBD1. This CDR3 region has 14 residues. The trim removed 8 bases at V and 4 bases at J, leaving 11 bases unmatched. Germline V gives CDR1 SGHNT, CDR2 YYREEE (reference sequence). The CDR3 DNA sequence: TGTGCCAGTAGAACTGGAAGGGACAGCACTGAAGCTTTCTTT. The encoded protein is CASRTGRDSTEAFF. The variable domain in full, with the rest retrieved from reference TRBV5-4 and TRBJ1-1, is ETGVTQSPTHLIKTRGQQVTLRCSSQSGHNTVSWYQQALGQGPQFIFQYYREEENGRGNFPPRFSGLQFPNYSSELNVNALELDDSALYLCASRTGRDSTEAFFGQGTRLTVV.

The V and J genes are TRBV6-1 and TRBJ1-4; D is possibly TRBD1 (5 bases). Germline V gives CDR1 MNHNS, CDR2 SASEGT. V was trimmed by 3 bases and J by 7 bases, leaving 12 bases between them. The CDR3 spans 14 residues. This CDR3 reads CASSDGRGGEKLFF. CDR3 sequence (DNA): TGTGCCAGCAGTGACGGGAGGGGAGGTGAAAAACTGTTTTTT.

The chain uses TRBV9 and TRBJ2-4, with a weak D call TRBD2 (5 bases). The ends were cut back, 4 bases at V and 3 bases at J, with 17 bases in the middle. CDR1 SGDLS and CDR2 YYNGEE come from the germline V gene. The CDR3 covers 16 residues. The CDR3 region is CASSQRADHFKNIQYF. The CDR3 DNA is TGTGCCAGCAGCCAGAGGGCAGATCACTTCAAAAACATTCAGTACTTC.

The chain combines TRBV7-8 with TRBJ1-1, with 8 positions matching TRBD1. CDR1 is SGHVS, CDR2 FQNEAQ, per germline. The CDR3 contains 15 residues. V was pared by 6 bases and J by 6 bases, with 12 bases of the junction left unmatched. The CDR3 DNA follows: TGTGCCAGCAGGTCTCAGGGGGCGCTGTTCTCTGAAGCTTTCTTT. Translation gives CASRSQGALFSEAFF.

The chain joins TRBV5-6 to TRBJ2-2, with D maybe TRBD1 (6 bases). The CDR3 runs to 17 residues. CDR1 and CDR2 (germline): SGHDT, YYEEEE. Trimming left V 1 base short and J 3 bases short, with 16 bases between. This CDR3 is CASSLSAGRGDTGELFF. The CDR3, as DNA: TGTGCCAGCAGCTTGAGTGCGGGCAGGGGTGACACCGGGGAGCTGTTTTTT.

The genes are TRBV28 and TRBJ1-1; D possibly corresponds to TRBD1 (5 bases). Germline lookup yields CDR1 MDHEN and CDR2 SYDVKM. With 3 bases removed from V and 8 bases from J, the gap between germline ends came to 10 bases. CDR3 length equals 12 residues. The CDR3 sequence: CASSFQGVEAFF. In DNA form, the CDR3 reads TGTGCCAGCAGTTTTCAGGGTGTGGAAGCTTTCTTT.

V is TRBV18 and J is TRBJ2-2, with D uncertain. Germline lookup yields CDR1 KGHSH and CDR2 LQKENI. CDR3 size: 14 residues. V lost 6 bases and J lost 3, with 11 bases in between. CDR3 protein: CASSPSRYTGELFF. The CDR3 DNA reads TGTGCCAGCTCGCCCTCCAGGTACACCGGGGAGCTGTTTTTT.

The CDR3 region is CASSLAGQGRGADYGYTF. For the CDR3, the DNA is TGTGCCAGCAGCTTAGCTGGACAGGGACGTGGGGCTGACTATGGCTACACCTTC. The V gene is TRBV7-9, the J gene TRBJ1-2; 8 bases are a match to TRBD1. The germline CDR1 and CDR2 sequences are SEHNR and FQNEAQ (reference sequence). CDR3 size: 18 residues. V was pared by 0 bases and J by 3 bases, with 12 bases of the junction left unmatched.

The chain uses TRBV7-6 and TRBJ2-5; 10 bases fit TRBD2. Trimming at V came to 5 bases and at J to 4 bases, leaving 19 bases not matched to a gene. The CDR3 spans 19 residues. Germline loops: CDR1 SGHVS, CDR2 FNYEAQ. The CDR3 DNA reads TGTGCCAGCAGCCGAACTGGTCCCCTAGCGGGAGTCCTCACAGAGACCCAGTACTTC. Translation: CASSRTGPLAGVLTETQYF. The full variable domain, in which reference TRBV7-6 and TRBJ2-5 provide the parts outside the CDR3, is GAGVSQSPRYKVTKRGQDVALRCDPISGHVSLYWYRQALGQGPEFLTYFNYEAQQDKSGLPNDRFSAERPEGSISTLTIQRTEQRDSAMYRCASSRTGPLAGVLTETQYFGPGTRLLVL.

The CDR3 sequence: CASSLIGWAYNEQFF. The CDR3 DNA follows: TGTGCCAGCAGTTTGATAGGATGGGCATACAATGAGCAGTTCTTC. The chain joins TRBV27 to TRBJ2-1; D is unresolved. Trimming took 3 bases from V and 4 from J, leaving 13 bases between them. The germline CDR1 and CDR2 sequences are MNHEY and SMNVEV (reference sequence). The CDR3 has 15 residues.

The V call is TRBV7-8, the J call TRBJ1-2; TRBD1 aligns across 7 bases. With V trimmed by 5 bases and J by 5 bases, 5 bases remained unmatched. Germline V gene sequence: CDR1 SGHVS, CDR2 FQNEAQ. This CDR3 contains 13 residues. The CDR3 region is CASSRGQSYGYTF. The CDR3 DNA reads TGTGCCAGCAGCCGGGGACAGAGTTATGGCTACACCTTC.

This clone came up once. This chain connects TRBV7-2 to TRBJ1-1, with unresolved D. CDR1 and CDR2 from the germline V gene are SGHTA and FQGNSA. The CDR3 is 13 amino acids. Trimming shortened V by 5 bases and J by 4 bases, and 11 bases separated the two germline ends. In DNA, the CDR3 is TGTGCCAGCAGCCCCCAGGTTTTCACTGAAGCTTTCTTT. Amino acid sequence: CASSPQVFTEAFF.

The chain couples TRBV18 to TRBJ2-2, with D unclear. Germline V gene sequence: CDR1 KGHSH, CDR2 LQKENI. This CDR3 contains 14 residues. V was cut by 0 bases and J by 6 bases, with 8 bases left in between. CDR3 amino acids: CASSPPIRAGELFF. The CDR3 nucleotides are TGTGCCAGCTCACCACCTATACGGGCCGGGGAGCTGTTTTTT.

This clone was seen more than once but under ten times. The J gene is TRBJ2-3, the V gene TRBV6-1; possibly TRBD2 for D (6 bases). The germline V gene encodes CDR1 MNHNS and CDR2 SASEGT. The CDR3 totals 15 residues. Trimming pared 6 bases from V and 2 bases from J, leaving 15 bases between. The CDR3 here is CASRGGETHTDTQYF. The CDR3 DNA reads as TGTGCCAGCAGGGGAGGAGAAACGCACACAGATACGCAGTATTTT.

The chain joins TRBV5-6 to TRBJ1-4; 9 nucleotides agree with TRBD1. With 0 bases clipped from V and 6 bases from J, the junction kept 6 bases outside the gene matches. The CDR3 is made up of 16 amino acids. The germline CDR1 and CDR2 sequences are SGHDT and YYEEEE. The CDR3 region is CASSLATGGAYEKLFF. The CDR3, as DNA: TGTGCCAGCAGCTTGGCTACAGGGGGCGCGTATGAAAAACTGTTTTTT. The full variable domain, its missing parts supplied by reference TRBV5-6 and TRBJ1-4, is DAGVTQSPTHLIKTRGQQVTLRCSPKSGHDTVSWYQQALGQGPQFIFQYYEEEERQRGNFPDRFSGHQFPNYSSELNVNALLLGDSALYLCASSLATGGAYEKLFFGSGTQLSVL.

The V gene is TRBV29-1, the J gene TRBJ1-1; 10 bases are shared with TRBD1. The CDR3 length is 17 residues. Germline-derived CDR1 and CDR2 are SQVTM and ANQGSEA. The J segment lost 6 bases and the V segment lost 0 bases, leaving 13 bases of the junction unmatched. The CDR3 loop reads CSVEDPFIRQGASEAFF. The CDR3 bases are TGCAGCGTTGAAGATCCCTTTATCAGACAGGGGGCCTCTGAAGCTTTCTTT.

The V call is TRBV19, the J call TRBJ1-5; D unresolved. Germline V gives CDR1 LNHDA, CDR2 SQIVND (reference sequence). The germline V and J ends were trimmed by 7 bases and 9 bases, with 19 bases remaining between them. The CDR3 runs to 14 residues. CDR3 bases: TGTGCCAGTACCCTCGCCCCACGGGTAGGGCCCCAGCATTTT. Encoded protein: CASTLAPRVGPQHF.

The chain links TRBV28 to TRBJ2-7; 9 nucleotides align to TRBD2. Trimming at V came to 3 bases and at J to 4 bases, leaving 13 bases not matched to a gene. This CDR3 region has 17 residues. The germline V gene has CDR1 MDHEN and CDR2 SYDVKM. The DNA of the CDR3 is TGTGCCAGCAGTTTCCCCCTCCTGGGCGGGGGGGCATACGAGCAGTACTTC. Its translation is CASSFPLLGGGAYEQYF. Based on the CDR3 plus reference TRBV28 and TRBJ2-7, the full variable domain is DVKVTQSSRYLVKRTGEKVFLECVQDMDHENMFWYRQDPGLGLRLIYFSYDVKMKEKGDIPEGYSVSREKKERFSLILESASTNQTSMYLCASSFPLLGGGAYEQYFGPGTRLTVT.